The 10 T cell receptor beta chains given below trace back to one sample, sequenced in a study of human T cells and chemical hapten exposure. Time point described: patch test 2, 6 weeks after DPC sensitization. As to treatment: therapeutic diphenylcyclopropenone sensitization with weekly scalp DPC. TCRdb re-called the RACE reads with MiXCR, one entry per CDR3 protein. This sample has about 140,000 distinct CDR3 sequences, with approximately 12% found just once. The input for sequencing was whole blood, taken in connection with sensitization to the hapten diphenylcyclopropenone (DPC). Source of these receptors: a woman between 50 and 59 years old with alopecia areata. Some clones in this sample may be carry-over from other donors' samples.

This chain connects TRBV5-1 to TRBJ2-1, with unresolved D. Germline values: CDR1 SGHRS, CDR2 YFSETQ. The CDR3 spans 15 residues. Trimming removed 0 bases from V and 6 bases from J, with 13 bases in between. The CDR3 spells CASSLDPSLANEQFF. CDR3 DNA sequence: TGCGCCAGCAGCTTGGACCCATCGTTGGCCAATGAGCAGTTCTTC.

The chain joins TRBV6-2 or TRBV6-3 to TRBJ2-1, with D perhaps being TRBD1 or TRBD2 (5 bases each). Trimming removed 5 bases at V and 13 bases at J, with 12 bases between. Germline CDR1 reads MNHEY; CDR2 reads SVGEGT. The CDR3 is made up of 11 amino acids. The DNA for the CDR3 is TGTGCCAGCAGTCAAGGGACCTCCCAGTTCTTC. Its protein product is CASSQGTSQFF.

This clonotype was found a few times. The J gene is TRBJ1-2, the V gene TRBV12-3 or TRBV12-4; 7 nucleotides line up with TRBD1. After removal of 5 bases from V and 4 bases from J, the junction contained 13 bases not matched to a gene. The CDR3 extends over 16 amino acids. CDR3 DNA sequence: TGTGCCAGCAGTAGGGACAGTCATCTATCTCGCTATGGCTACACCTTC. This codes for CASSRDSHLSRYGYTF.

The sample holds a few counts of this clonotype. The chain couples TRBV29-1 to TRBJ2-7; D is uncertain. The ends were cut back, 0 bases at V and 4 bases at J, with 7 bases in the middle. The CDR3 runs to 12 residues. Germline V gene lookup returns CDR1 SQVTM and CDR2 ANQGSEA. The CDR3 sequence: CSVEDVGYEQYF. The CDR3 nucleotides read TGCAGCGTTGAAGATGTGGGGTACGAGCAGTACTTC.

This clonotype was recorded at least ten times. The chain is built from TRBV14 and TRBJ1-1; TRBD1 is a possible D gene (6 bases). Germline V CDR1 and CDR2: SGHDN, FVKESK. The V end lost 2 bases, the J end lost 1 base, and 17 bases lay between the germline ends. The CDR3 runs to 17 residues. CDR3 nucleotide sequence: TGTGCCAGCAGCCAAAAGAGGGGAAGGGGGACGAACACTGAAGCTTTCTTT. Its protein product is CASSQKRGRGTNTEAFF.

This clonotype was observed many times. The rearrangement links TRBV29-1 to TRBJ1-3, with TRBD1 matching over 7 bases. The CDR3 contains 17 residues. The V and J ends lost 0 bases and 2 bases, in that order; junction bases with no gene match: 10. The germline CDR1 and CDR2 sequences are SQVTM and ANQGSEA. CDR3 coding DNA: TGCAGCGTTGAAGATGAAGACAGGGAATCGGCTGGAAACACCATATATTTT. Its translation: CSVEDEDRESAGNTIYF.

The chain joins TRBV9 to TRBJ2-2; D is ambiguous. CDR3 length: 11 amino acids. The V end was cut by 1 base, the J end by 6 bases, with 1 base between. Germline V gene lookup returns CDR1 SGDLS and CDR2 YYNGEE. Here the CDR3 DNA reads TGTGCCAGCAGCGTATCCGGGGAGCTGTTTTTT. This encodes CASSVSGELFF.

As DNA, the CDR3 is TGTGCCACCCGTACGGGTCGGCAAAGCTTGGAGCAGTTCTTC. This codes for CATRTGRQSLEQFF. The rearrangement links TRBV27 to TRBJ2-1; unclear D gene. CDR3 size: 14 residues. Trimming stripped 10 bases from V and 10 bases from J, with 23 bases between. Germline V CDR1 and CDR2: MNHEY, SMNVEV (reference sequence).

V and J are TRBV6-2 or TRBV6-3 and TRBJ1-1; D remains unclear. Looked up from germline, CDR1 is MNHEY and CDR2 is SVGEGT. CDR3 size: 13 residues. With 6 bases removed from V and 0 bases from J, the gap between germline ends came to 8 bases. The CDR3 protein is CASRRLMNTEAFF. CDR3 DNA: TGTGCCAGCAGGAGACTGATGAACACTGAAGCTTTCTTT.

The rearrangement links TRBV18 to TRBJ2-5; maybe TRBD1 (5 bases). The CDR3 contains 15 residues. The V end was cut by 3 bases, the J end by 10 bases, with 21 bases between. Germline V CDR1 and CDR2: KGHSH, LQKENI. The CDR3 sequence is CASSPYPDTVNGQYF. DNA for the CDR3: TGTGCCAGCTCACCCTACCCGGACACCGTGAACGGCCAGTACTTC.